Sequencing of this T cell receptor beta chain was carried out in a study of liver allograft versus peripheral blood T cells. Study overall: Graft-liver T cell receptor repertoires were compared against recipient peripheral blood repertoires.

V was pared by 0 bases and J by 8 bases, with 12 bases between. This CDR3 has 14 amino acids. Study observations and caveats: Liver allograft and peripheral blood T cell receptor repertoires reportedly differed.

TCRdb re-derived calls from the reads in MiXCR, one entry per CDR3 protein. In the table there are about 13,000 distinct CDR3 sequences, under 20% of which are singletons. Comments on this clonotype: As yet, its antigen is unknown.

The sequence came from a human patient who had a liver transplant. These T cells may partly come from the graft donor. V gene TRBV5-3 combines with J gene TRBJ2-1; either TRBD1 or TRBD2 may supply D (5 bases each). TRBV5-3 is given ORF status, its function remaining uncertain. CDR3 region: CARSLEGLGDEQFF. The CDR3 DNA follows: TGTGCCAGAAGCTTGGAAGGCCTGGGGGATGAGCAGTTCTTC.